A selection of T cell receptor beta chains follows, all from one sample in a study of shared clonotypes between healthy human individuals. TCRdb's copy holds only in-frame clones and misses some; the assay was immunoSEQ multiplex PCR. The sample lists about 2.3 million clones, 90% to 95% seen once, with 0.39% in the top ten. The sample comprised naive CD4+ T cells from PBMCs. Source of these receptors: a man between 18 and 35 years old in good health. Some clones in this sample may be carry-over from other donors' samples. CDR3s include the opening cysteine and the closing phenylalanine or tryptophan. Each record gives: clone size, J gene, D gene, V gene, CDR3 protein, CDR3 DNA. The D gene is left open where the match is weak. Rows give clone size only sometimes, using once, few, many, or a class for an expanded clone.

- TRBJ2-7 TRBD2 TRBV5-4 CASSRPGGVSYEQYF TGTGCCAGCAGCCGGCCGGGGGGAGTCTCCTACGAGCAGTACTTC
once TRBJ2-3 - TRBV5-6 CASSRDDSQDTQYF TGTGCCAGCAGCAGAGACGACAGTCAGGATACGCAGTATTTT
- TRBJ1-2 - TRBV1 CTSSRRGKTGQVSANYGYTF TGCACCAGCAGCCGTCGGGGCAAGACAGGCCAAGTCTCAGCTAACTATGGCTACACCTTC
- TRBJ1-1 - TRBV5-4 CASSLAERGGTEAFF TGTGCCAGCAGCTTGGCCGAGAGGGGGGGCACTGAAGCTTTCTTT
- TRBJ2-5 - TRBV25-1 CASSGGETQYF TGTGCCAGCAGTGGAGGAGAGACCCAGTACTTC
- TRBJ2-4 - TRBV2 CASSDRGGNQYF TGTGCCAGCAGTGACAGGGGGGGAAATCAGTACTTC
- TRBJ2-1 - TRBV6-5 CASRTYNEQFF TGTGCCAGCAGGACCTACAATGAGCAGTTCTTC
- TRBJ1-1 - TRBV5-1 CASTDGARMNTEAFF TGCGCCAGCACGGATGGGGCTAGGATGAACACTGAAGCTTTCTTT
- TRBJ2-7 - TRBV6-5 CASSYRRDPFYEQYF TGTGCCAGCAGTTACCGACGGGACCCCTTCTACGAGCAGTACTTC
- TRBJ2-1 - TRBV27 CASRARNEQFF TGTGCCAGCAGGGCCCGCAATGAGCAGTTCTTC
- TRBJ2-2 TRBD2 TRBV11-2 CASSPLRESTGELFF TGTGCCAGCAGCCCCTTGCGGGAGAGCACCGGGGAGCTGTTTTTT
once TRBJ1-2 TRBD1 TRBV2 CASDREMKTGYTF TGTGCCAGCGACAGGGAGATGAAGACTGGCTACACCTTC
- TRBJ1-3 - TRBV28 CASSYYAGNTIYF TGTGCCAGCAGTTATTATGCTGGAAACACCATATATTTT
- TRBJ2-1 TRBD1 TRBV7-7 CASSFHPLGQVFYNEQFF TGTGCCAGCAGCTTCCACCCTCTCGGACAGGTCTTCTACAATGAGCAGTTCTTC
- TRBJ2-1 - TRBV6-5 CASRPRDQTYNEQFF TGTGCCAGCAGACCCCGGGACCAGACATACAATGAGCAGTTCTTC
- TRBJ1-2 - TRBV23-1 CASSQSIRTDRQANYGYTF TGCGCCAGCAGTCAATCCATTCGGACGGATCGCCAGGCCAACTATGGCTACACCTTC
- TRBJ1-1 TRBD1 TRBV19 CASSMGRGRGYTEAFF TGTGCCAGTAGTATGGGCAGGGGGCGCGGGTACACTGAAGCTTTCTTT
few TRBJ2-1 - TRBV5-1 CASSSTSYNEQFF TGCGCCAGCAGCTCGACTAGCTACAATGAGCAGTTCTTC
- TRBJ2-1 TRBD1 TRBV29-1 CSVAEQGAINEQFF TGCAGCGTTGCGGAACAGGGGGCTATCAATGAGCAGTTCTTC
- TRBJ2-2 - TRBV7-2 CASSFAVSGELFF TGTGCCAGCAGCTTCGCTGTTTCCGGGGAGCTGTTTTTT
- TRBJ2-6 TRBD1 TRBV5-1 CASRRTGLSGANVLTF TGCGCCAGCAGGAGGACAGGCCTCTCTGGGGCCAACGTCCTGACTTTC
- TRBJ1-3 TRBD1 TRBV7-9 CASTPDRAGNTIYF TGTGCCAGCACCCCCGACAGGGCTGGAAACACCATATATTTT